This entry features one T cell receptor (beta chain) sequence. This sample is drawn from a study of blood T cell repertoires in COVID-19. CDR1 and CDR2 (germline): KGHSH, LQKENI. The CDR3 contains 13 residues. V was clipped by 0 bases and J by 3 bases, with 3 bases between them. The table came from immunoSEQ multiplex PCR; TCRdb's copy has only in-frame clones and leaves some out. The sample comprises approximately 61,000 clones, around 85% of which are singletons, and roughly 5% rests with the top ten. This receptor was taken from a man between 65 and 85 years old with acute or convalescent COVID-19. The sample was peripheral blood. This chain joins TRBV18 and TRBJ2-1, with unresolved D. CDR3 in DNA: TGTGCCAGCTCACCACCCAGCTACAATGAGCAGTTCTTC. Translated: CASSPPSYNEQFF.